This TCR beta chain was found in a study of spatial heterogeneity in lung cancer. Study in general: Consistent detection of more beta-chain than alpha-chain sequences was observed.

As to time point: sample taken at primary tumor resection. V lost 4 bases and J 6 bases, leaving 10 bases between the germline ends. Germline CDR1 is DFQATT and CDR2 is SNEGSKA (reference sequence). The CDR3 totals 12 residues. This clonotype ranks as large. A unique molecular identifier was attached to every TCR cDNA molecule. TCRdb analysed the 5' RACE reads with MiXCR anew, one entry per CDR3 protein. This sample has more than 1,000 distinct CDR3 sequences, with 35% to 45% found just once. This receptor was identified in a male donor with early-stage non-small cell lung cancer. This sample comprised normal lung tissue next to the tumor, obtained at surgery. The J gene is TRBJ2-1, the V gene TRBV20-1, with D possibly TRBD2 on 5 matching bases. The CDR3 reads CSATEEGNEQFF. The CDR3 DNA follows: TGCAGTGCTACGGAGGAAGGCAATGAGCAGTTCTTC.